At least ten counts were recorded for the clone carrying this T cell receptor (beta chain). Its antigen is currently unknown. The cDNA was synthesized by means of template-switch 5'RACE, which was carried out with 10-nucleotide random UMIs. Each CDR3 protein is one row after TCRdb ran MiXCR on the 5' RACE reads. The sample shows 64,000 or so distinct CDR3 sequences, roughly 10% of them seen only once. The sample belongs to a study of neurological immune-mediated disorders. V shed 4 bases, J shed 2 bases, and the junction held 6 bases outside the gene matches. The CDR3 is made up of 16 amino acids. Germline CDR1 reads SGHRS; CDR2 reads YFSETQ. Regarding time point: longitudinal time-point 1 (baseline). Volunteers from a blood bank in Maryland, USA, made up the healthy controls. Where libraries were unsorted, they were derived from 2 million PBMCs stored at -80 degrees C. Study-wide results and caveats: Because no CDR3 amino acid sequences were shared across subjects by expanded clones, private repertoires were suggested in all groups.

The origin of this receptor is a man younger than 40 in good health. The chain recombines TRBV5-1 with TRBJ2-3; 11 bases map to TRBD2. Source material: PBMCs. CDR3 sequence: CASSPPGLAATDTQYF. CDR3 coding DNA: TGCGCCAGCAGCCCTCCGGGACTAGCGGCCACAGATACGCAGTATTTT.